There are a few counts of the clone carrying this T cell receptor (beta chain). Its antigen is as yet unknown. This sample was taken from a study of beta chain features in type 1 diabetes. Each of the CD4+ naive, central memory, regulatory and stem cell-like memory populations was sorted via CD45RO/CCR7/CD25/CD127/CD95/CD27. Findings of the study overall: The study found moderately but significantly shorter TCRB CDR3s in all four CD4+ subsets of Type 1 diabetes patients.

Expressed TCRB transcripts were sequenced, since all the RNA that had been isolated was reverse transcribed. The method was immunoSEQ multiplex PCR; TCRdb's version includes in-frame clones alone and lacks a portion of them. The sample includes 300,000 to 450,000 clones, 8% to 10% of them seen just once. The source material was central memory CD4+ T cells from blood. This sequence was found in a man aged 30-40 years with type 1 diabetes.

The CDR3 reads CASSKGGQLYSNQPQHF. The CDR3, as DNA: TGTGCCAGCAGCAAAGGGGGACAACTTTATAGCAATCAGCCCCAGCATTTT. This chain connects TRBV21-1 to TRBJ1-5; the D call in the table, TRBD1, was not verified against the DNA. TRBV21-1 is a known pseudogene. The CDR3 runs 17 residues.